This is a list of T cell receptor beta chains from one sample in a study of CD8 T cells in Susac syndrome. TCRdb re-analysed the immunoSEQ multiplex PCR reads in MiXCR, keeping a single row per CDR3 protein. This sample has some 170,000 distinct CDR3 sequences, with roughly 95% found just once. Source material: CD4+ T cells from PBMCs. The receptors come from a human donor with multiple sclerosis. The conserved cysteine and the conserved F or W are not part of the CDR3 here. The D gene is left open where the match is weak. Clone size is stated in some rows and not others, as once, few, many or a class when expanded.

d_call: .
v_call: TRBV6-5
j_call: TRBJ2-5
clone_size: .
cdr3_aa: ASSYKGWETQY

d_call: TRBD1
v_call: TRBV25-1
j_call: TRBJ2-5
clone_size: .
cdr3_aa: ASRPPGQGQETQY

d_call: TRBD2
v_call: TRBV20-1
j_call: TRBJ2-5
clone_size: .
cdr3_aa: SARAGGPQETQY

d_call: .
v_call: TRBV7-9
j_call: TRBJ2-1
clone_size: .
cdr3_aa: ASSLGRDSARGQF

d_call: .
v_call: TRBV7-2
j_call: TRBJ2-7
clone_size: .
cdr3_aa: ASSLRYEQY

d_call: TRBD1
v_call: TRBV6-6
j_call: TRBJ1-1
clone_size: .
cdr3_aa: ASRSQGDHTEAF

d_call: .
v_call: TRBV29-1
j_call: TRBJ2-3
clone_size: .
cdr3_aa: SSGGQHTDTQY

d_call: TRBD2
v_call: TRBV6-4
j_call: TRBJ2-1
clone_size: once
cdr3_aa: ASSLTSGRGNEQF

d_call: .
v_call: TRBV3-1
j_call: TRBJ1-2
clone_size: .
cdr3_aa: ASGSPGQSGGYT

d_call: TRBD1
v_call: TRBV6-2/TRBV6-3
j_call: TRBJ2-3
clone_size: .
cdr3_aa: ASSYGDRANTDTQY

d_call: .
v_call: TRBV6-1
j_call: TRBJ1-5
clone_size: .
cdr3_aa: ASSGFSGGESTQPQH

d_call: TRBD2
v_call: TRBV6-5
j_call: TRBJ2-3
clone_size: once
cdr3_aa: ASSYPITLGTSGSNTDTQY

d_call: .
v_call: TRBV12-3/TRBV12-4
j_call: TRBJ1-1
clone_size: .
cdr3_aa: ASSLGTSEAF

d_call: .
v_call: TRBV20-1
j_call: TRBJ2-2
clone_size: .
cdr3_aa: GAGTPNTGELF

d_call: .
v_call: TRBV7-2
j_call: TRBJ1-1
clone_size: .
cdr3_aa: ASSLVGGKAEAF

d_call: .
v_call: TRBV7-7
j_call: TRBJ2-2
clone_size: .
cdr3_aa: ASSVVRGSGELF

d_call: .
v_call: TRBV25-1
j_call: TRBJ1-1
clone_size: .
cdr3_aa: ASSDFDGTTEAF

d_call: .
v_call: TRBV19
j_call: TRBJ2-3
clone_size: .
cdr3_aa: ASSWVDTQY

d_call: .
v_call: TRBV6-2/TRBV6-3
j_call: TRBJ2-2
clone_size: once
cdr3_aa: ASSQPPLGGELF

d_call: .
v_call: TRBV27
j_call: TRBJ2-7
clone_size: .
cdr3_aa: ASSLFGEAYEQY

d_call: TRBD2
v_call: TRBV29-1
j_call: TRBJ2-5
clone_size: .
cdr3_aa: SAFTSVETQY

d_call: TRBD1
v_call: TRBV15
j_call: TRBJ2-6
clone_size: .
cdr3_aa: ATKGARGPGANVLT

d_call: TRBD2
v_call: TRBV9
j_call: TRBJ2-3
clone_size: .
cdr3_aa: ASSVSSGRGTDTQY

d_call: .
v_call: TRBV20-1
j_call: TRBJ2-5
clone_size: once
cdr3_aa: SGGSQETQY

d_call: TRBD2
v_call: TRBV6-5
j_call: TRBJ2-1
clone_size: .
cdr3_aa: ASRVSGSNEQF

d_call: .
v_call: TRBV18
j_call: TRBJ2-1
clone_size: .
cdr3_aa: ASSPAPLGFGQF

d_call: .
v_call: TRBV9
j_call: TRBJ2-2
clone_size: .
cdr3_aa: ATSMVDGELF

d_call: TRBD1
v_call: TRBV2
j_call: TRBJ2-5
clone_size: .
cdr3_aa: ASSVLGQGKETQY

d_call: .
v_call: TRBV30
j_call: TRBJ1-2
clone_size: .
cdr3_aa: AWKGGQDYGYT

d_call: .
v_call: TRBV30
j_call: TRBJ1-5
clone_size: .
cdr3_aa: AWSPQAHSNQPQH

d_call: .
v_call: TRBV4-3
j_call: TRBJ1-2
clone_size: once
cdr3_aa: ASSPAARANYGYT

d_call: TRBD1
v_call: TRBV5-1
j_call: TRBJ2-5
clone_size: .
cdr3_aa: ASSFGTVQETQY

d_call: .
v_call: TRBV10-3
j_call: TRBJ2-3
clone_size: .
cdr3_aa: AISTRDTQY

d_call: .
v_call: TRBV3-1
j_call: TRBJ1-2
clone_size: once
cdr3_aa: ASRPTGIFNQDYGYT

d_call: .
v_call: TRBV7-2
j_call: TRBJ1-4
clone_size: .
cdr3_aa: ASSSGHGSEKLF

d_call: .
v_call: TRBV6-5
j_call: TRBJ1-2
clone_size: .
cdr3_aa: ASSRRGEGYGYT

d_call: .
v_call: TRBV5-6
j_call: TRBJ2-7
clone_size: .
cdr3_aa: ASSLFNIGTYEQY

d_call: .
v_call: TRBV14
j_call: TRBJ2-5
clone_size: once
cdr3_aa: ASSPRQGTETQY

d_call: .
v_call: TRBV4-2
j_call: TRBJ1-5
clone_size: .
cdr3_aa: ASSSQGLSNQPQH

d_call: .
v_call: TRBV2
j_call: TRBJ2-5
clone_size: .
cdr3_aa: ASKTGDGETQY

d_call: TRBD2
v_call: TRBV29-1
j_call: TRBJ2-1
clone_size: .
cdr3_aa: SVVTSGSSYNEQF

d_call: .
v_call: TRBV29-1
j_call: TRBJ2-5
clone_size: .
cdr3_aa: SVVQIETQY

d_call: TRBD1
v_call: TRBV5-1
j_call: TRBJ1-2
clone_size: .
cdr3_aa: ASSALPGQLGGYT

d_call: TRBD1
v_call: TRBV9
j_call: TRBJ2-7
clone_size: .
cdr3_aa: ASSVGHHGQAYEQY

d_call: .
v_call: TRBV7-9
j_call: TRBJ1-3
clone_size: .
cdr3_aa: ATWLSTGNTIY

d_call: TRBD1
v_call: TRBV3-1
j_call: TRBJ2-2
clone_size: .
cdr3_aa: ASRLGGAITGELF

d_call: .
v_call: TRBV7-8
j_call: TRBJ2-5
clone_size: once
cdr3_aa: ASSLAGGSETQY

d_call: TRBD2
v_call: TRBV3-1
j_call: TRBJ2-3
clone_size: .
cdr3_aa: ASSQEVPGGRSTDTQY